Below are 31 T cell receptor beta chains sequenced from a single sample in a study of shared clonotypes between healthy human individuals. Using immunoSEQ multiplex PCR, the repertoire was profiled, and TCRdb retains in-frame clones only, with some absent. The data contain roughly 96,000 clones, more than 45% of them seen just once; the ten biggest clones take up about 15%. The specimen sequenced was PBMCs. These receptor sequences come from a woman aged 40-49 years in good health. Some clones in this sample may be carry-over from other donors' samples.

This clone was recorded many times. The CDR3 DNA sequence: TGCGCCAGCGGCCTCGTAGGGGACGAGACCCAGTACTTC. Its translation: CASGLVGDETQYF. The chain employs TRBV5-1 and TRBJ2-5; perhaps D is TRBD1 or TRBD2 (5 bases each). V dropped 7 bases and J dropped 5 bases, with 15 bases sitting between them. The CDR3 runs 13 residues. Looked up from germline, CDR1 is SGHRS and CDR2 is YFSETQ.

At least ten counts were recorded for this clone. The chain recombines TRBV5-1 with TRBJ2-7; D uncertain. V lost 4 bases, J lost 3 bases, and 14 bases lay in between. The germline gives CDR1 SGHRS, CDR2 YFSETQ. The length of the CDR3 is 14 residues. CDR3 nucleotides: TGCGCCAGCAGCCGAGATAATGACGTCTACGAGCAGTACTTC. Its protein is CASSRDNDVYEQYF. Full variable domain (missing parts from reference TRBV5-1 and TRBJ2-7): KAGVTQTPRYLIKTRGQQVTLSCSPISGHRSVSWYQQTPGQGLQFLFEYFSETQRNKGNFPGRFSGRQFSNSRSEMNVSTLELGDSALYLCASSRDNDVYEQYFGPGTRLTVT.

This clone has at least ten counts. The rearrangement links TRBV6-4 to TRBJ1-2; D perhaps matches TRBD1 (5 bases). Looked up from germline, CDR1 is MRHNA and CDR2 is SNTAGT. This CDR3 comprises 15 residues. V was trimmed by 6 bases and J by 2 bases, leaving 16 bases between them. The CDR3 bases are TGTGCCAGCAGCCCGTCGTCTGGGGCCAACTATGGCTACACCTTC. Protein product: CASSPSSGANYGYTF.

This chain joins TRBV7-2 and TRBJ2-5, with 9 bases lining up with TRBD2. Germline V lookup: CDR1 SGHTA, CDR2 FQGNSA. This CDR3 has 14 residues. J gave up 7 bases and V 1 base, and 4 bases lay outside the gene matches. Here the CDR3 DNA reads TGTGCCAGCAGCTTAGGGTCAGCGGGAGGGACCCAGTACTTC. Translating gives CASSLGSAGGTQYF.

This clone came up a few times. The J gene is TRBJ2-5, the V gene TRBV29-1; a possible D gene is TRBD1 (5 bases). The V gene lost 4 bases and the J gene lost 1 base, with 7 bases spanning the gap. Germline CDR1 SQVTM, CDR2 ANQGSEA. This CDR3 contains 12 residues. This chain's CDR3 is CSVVGLQETQYF. The CDR3 DNA is TGCAGCGTTGTGGGGCTCCAAGAGACCCAGTACTTC.

The chain recombines TRBV5-4 with TRBJ1-2; perhaps TRBD1 as D (5 bases). Germline CDR1 and CDR2: SGHNT and YYREEE (reference sequence). The germline V and J ends were trimmed by 3 bases and 5 bases, with 11 bases remaining between them. The CDR3 covers 13 residues. This CDR3 is CASSSETAYGYTF. As DNA, the CDR3 is TGTGCCAGCAGCTCCGAGACAGCATATGGCTACACCTTC.

V usage is TRBV6-1 and J usage is TRBJ2-7; D unresolved. In germline, CDR1 is MNHNS, CDR2 SASEGT. V shed 6 bases and J shed 0 bases, with 12 bases lying between them. The CDR3 runs to 14 residues. The CDR3 sequence is CASRTRRSSYEQYF. CDR3 coding DNA: TGTGCCAGCAGAACCCGACGGTCCTCCTACGAGCAGTACTTC.

This clone was seen a few times. The V and J genes are TRBV5-1 and TRBJ1-1; D gene uncertain. The CDR3 has 13 amino acids. Trimming shortened V by 4 bases and J by 1 base, and 8 bases separated the two germline ends. CDR1 is SGHRS, CDR2 YFSETQ, per germline. The CDR3 here is CASSLQTNTEAFF. The CDR3 nucleotides read TGCGCCAGCAGCCTACAGACGAACACTGAAGCTTTCTTT.

This chain links TRBV7-3 with TRBJ1-2, with TRBD1 matching 9 bases. The CDR3 is 14 residues long. V dropped 5 bases and J dropped 4; count of bases not matched to a gene: 5. Germline loops: CDR1 SGHTA, CDR2 FQGTGA. CDR3 sequence reads: CASSPDRGGYGYTF. The CDR3 nucleotides are TGTGCCAGCAGCCCGGACAGGGGAGGCTATGGCTACACCTTC.

The genes are TRBV4-3 and TRBJ2-2; tentatively, D is TRBD1 (6 bases). The germline CDR1 and CDR2 sequences are LGHNA and YSLEER. V was pared by 1 base and J by 4 bases, with 13 bases between. The CDR3 consists of 16 residues. CDR3 amino acids: CASSQATTGSTGELFF. CDR3 DNA: TGCGCCAGCAGCCAAGCCACCACAGGGAGCACCGGGGAGCTGTTTTTT.

This clone was observed a few times. An end of the junction differs from the germline gene, which may be a read error. V and J are TRBV5-4 and TRBJ1-1, with 8 bases lining up with TRBD1. Germline lookup yields CDR1 SGHNT and CDR2 YYREEE (reference sequence). The CDR3 is made up of 14 amino acids. The CDR3 DNA sequence: TGTGCCAGCAGCTTCAGGGGGCTGGGCACTGAAGCCTTCTTT. Translating gives CASSFRGLGTEAFF.

The chain employs TRBV7-9 and TRBJ2-7; 10 nucleotides line up with TRBD2. The CDR3 is made up of 17 amino acids. The trim removed 5 bases at V and 5 bases at J, leaving 15 bases unmatched. Germline loops: CDR1 SEHNR, CDR2 FQNEAQ (reference sequence). This chain's CDR3 is CASSPGASGSGGDEQYF. The CDR3 nucleotides read TGTGCCAGCAGCCCGGGGGCTAGCGGGAGCGGAGGGGACGAGCAGTACTTC. The full variable domain, completed using reference TRBV7-9 and TRBJ2-7, is DTGVSQNPRHKITKRGQNVTFRCDPISEHNRLYWYRQTLGQGPEFLTYFQNEAQLEKSRLLSDRFSAERPKGSFSTLEIQRTEQGDSAMYLCASSPGASGSGGDEQYFGPGTRLTVT.

This clone was found a few times. A single base separates this from a much larger clone, so it may be a read error. The chain combines TRBV6-1 with TRBJ2-6; possible D gene TRBD2, 6 bases. Germline V lookup: CDR1 MNHNS, CDR2 SASEGT. The CDR3 totals 17 residues. CDR3 nucleotide sequence: TGTGCCAGCGGTGAAGATGGGAGGATCTCTGGGGCCAACGTCCTGACTTTC. Its translation: CASGEDGRISGANVLTF.

The CDR3 DNA sequence: TGTGCCAGCAGCCCCGGGACGGGGGGTTACAATGAGCAGTTCTTC. This encodes CASSPGTGGYNEQFF. The chain couples TRBV7-7 to TRBJ2-1, with 7 bases aligning to TRBD2. This CDR3 contains 15 residues. From germline, CDR1 is SSHAT and CDR2 FNYEAQ (reference sequence). Trimming took 5 bases from V and 4 from J; bases not matched to a gene: 8. The whole variable domain, remainder taken from reference TRBV7-7 and TRBJ2-1, is GAGVSQSPRYKVTKRGQDVTLRCDPISSHATLYWYQQALGQGPEFLTYFNYEAQPDKSGLPSDRFSAERPEGSISTLTIQRTEQRDSAMYRCASSPGTGGYNEQFFGPGTRLTVL.

Concerning this clone: A single base separates this from a much larger clone, so it may be a read error. The chain uses TRBV29-1 and TRBJ2-5; 11 bases align to TRBD1. With the DNA end fitting TRBJ2-7 better, the J assignment may be wrong. CDR3 length: 16 residues. Germline CDR1 and CDR2: SQVTM and ANQGSEA. CDR3: CSVEGVVGQGEYEQYF. DNA for the CDR3: TGCAGCGTCGAGGGGGTCGTGGGACAGGGGGAATACGAGCAGTACTTC.

Notes on this clone: The junction departs from the called germline gene at one end, perhaps through a read error. Within the sample, other DNA sequences also encode this same CDR3. J is TRBJ1-5 and V is TRBV29-1; 9 nucleotides line up with TRBD1. From germline, CDR1 is SQVTM and CDR2 ANQGSEA. The CDR3 runs 14 residues. The CDR3 DNA is TGCAGCGCCTCCACAGGGGGCAAAGATCAGCCTCAGCATTTT. Translated: CSASTGGKDQPQHF.

The chain joins TRBV6-5 to TRBJ1-5; D not certain. Germline CDR1 and CDR2: MNHEY and SVGAGI. This CDR3 spans 13 amino acids. The V end lost 6 bases, the J end lost 3 bases, and 9 bases lay between the germline ends. The CDR3 bases are TGTGCCAGCAGAGGGTGGAACAATCAGCCCCAGCATTTT. It yields the protein CASRGWNNQPQHF.

The genes are TRBV30 and TRBJ2-3; the D gene is possibly TRBD2 (5 bases). The CDR3 is 16 amino acids. V was pared by 4 bases and J by 0 bases, with 17 bases between. Germline CDR1 and CDR2: GTSNPN and SVGIG (reference sequence). This CDR3 reads CAWTLRGATSTDTQYF. The CDR3 coding sequence is TGTGCCTGGACACTACGGGGAGCGACTAGCACAGATACGCAGTATTTT.

This clone was seen only once. The genes are TRBV5-6 and TRBJ1-4; unclear D gene. Looked up from germline, CDR1 is SGHDT and CDR2 is YYEEEE. The length of the CDR3 is 14 residues. Between the trimmed V and J ends, which lost 2 bases and 6 bases, there was a span of 11 bases. The CDR3 DNA follows: TGTGCCAGCAGCTTAGATGGGAGAGATGAAAAACTGTTTTTT. It codes for CASSLDGRDEKLFF.

Comment on this clone: A far larger clone is one nucleotide away, so this likely arose from a read error. Other DNA sequences in this sample translate to the same CDR3. The chain has TRBV18 and TRBJ2-7; TRBD2 might be the D (6 bases). Germline values: CDR1 KGHSH, CDR2 LQKENI. This CDR3 spans 15 amino acids. V was pared by 3 bases and J by 7 bases, with 19 bases between. The CDR3 DNA reads as TGTGCCAGCTCACCGCCGGGCCTCCTCGGAGGGGAGCAGTACTTC. Translation gives CASSPPGLLGGEQYF.

The CDR3 DNA reads as TGCAGCGTTGAAAAGTCAGGACGAGGCTATGGCTACACCTTC. Its protein is CSVEKSGRGYGYTF. The rearrangement joins TRBV29-1 to TRBJ1-2, with D unclear. This CDR3 region has 14 residues. Germline CDR1 and CDR2: SQVTM and ANQGSEA. Trimming removed 2 bases at V and 4 bases at J, with 14 bases between.

This clone has a count of ten or more. The CDR3 nucleotides read TGTGCCAGCAGCCAAGGGGAGGGGGAATACGCCGAGCAGTACTTC. Its protein product is CASSQGEGEYAEQYF. The J gene is TRBJ2-5, the V gene TRBV4-2; possibly TRBD2 for D (7 bases). The J call may be wrong; the DNA end is better matched by TRBJ2-7. The CDR3 spans 15 residues. Germline V lookup: CDR1 LGHNA, CDR2 YNFKEQ.

This sequence joins TRBV7-6 and TRBJ1-3; D is undetermined. The CDR3 length is 16 residues. Trimming cost V 1 base and J 0 bases, with 10 bases left between them. CDR1 and CDR2 (germline): SGHVS, FNYEAQ. CDR3 loop: CASSLVRVLSGNTIYF. The CDR3 DNA reads as TGTGCCAGCAGCTTAGTGCGGGTCCTCTCTGGAAACACCATATATTTT.

The chain combines TRBV18 with TRBJ2-7; D possibly corresponds to TRBD1 (6 bases). CDR3 length: 17 residues. Germline V gives CDR1 KGHSH, CDR2 LQKENI. Trimming left V 4 bases short and J 3 bases short, with 22 bases between. CDR3 nucleotide sequence: TGTGCCAGCTCACTTAACCACCGAACAGGGTTGCTCTACGAGCAGTACTTC. It is translated as CASSLNHRTGLLYEQYF.

This clone was counted many times. Other DNA sequences within the sample encode an identical CDR3. The genes are TRBV19 and TRBJ2-4; 7 bases align to TRBD2. V was pared by 9 bases and J by 6 bases, with 11 bases of the junction left unmatched. The CDR3 spans 14 residues. Looked up from germline, CDR1 is LNHDA and CDR2 is SQIVND (reference sequence). DNA for the CDR3: TGTGCCAGCAGTGATGGGAGGGAGGGAAACATTCAGTACTTC. This sequence encodes CASSDGREGNIQYF. The full variable domain, its missing parts supplied by reference TRBV19 and TRBJ2-4, is DGGITQSPKYLFRKEGQNVTLSCEQNLNHDAMYWYRQDPGQGLRLIYYSQIVNDFQKGDIAEGYSVSREKKESFPLTVTSAQKNPTAFYLCASSDGREGNIQYFGAGTRLSVL.

This sequence joins TRBV7-9 and TRBJ1-2; 8 bases match TRBD1. There are 17 residues in the CDR3. Unmatched junction bases numbered 11, after V lost 0 bases and J lost 5 bases. Germline V gene data show CDR1 as SEHNR and CDR2 as FQNEAQ (reference sequence). Here the CDR3 reads CASSLASGGLGLYGYTF. The DNA for the CDR3 is TGTGCCAGCAGCTTAGCTTCAGGGGGCCTCGGGTTATATGGCTACACCTTC.

This clone was counted ten times or more. V gene TRBV11-2 combines with J gene TRBJ2-3, with 10 bases fitting TRBD1. V dropped 6 bases and J dropped 4; count of bases not matched to a gene: 7. The germline gives CDR1 SGHAT, CDR2 FQNNGV. This CDR3 comprises 15 residues. CDR3 nucleotides: TGTGCCAGCAGGTTCGGGACAGGGGCGGCAGATACGCAGTATTTT. Protein sequence: CASRFGTGAADTQYF.

Many counts were recorded for this clone. This chain joins TRBV18 and TRBJ2-1; 8 bases are shared with TRBD2. This CDR3 region has 13 residues. The V and J ends lost 2 bases and 8 bases, in that order; junction bases with no gene match: 2. Germline lookup yields CDR1 KGHSH and CDR2 LQKENI. In DNA form, the CDR3 reads TGTGCCAGCTCACCAGCGGGAGGCCATGAGCAGTTCTTC. It translates to CASSPAGGHEQFF.

A note on this clone: This sequence is one base from a far larger clone and is likely a read error. The chain links TRBV30 to TRBJ2-2; TRBD2 might be the D (6 bases). The CDR3 loop spans 11 amino acids. Germline V gives CDR1 GTSNPN, CDR2 SVGIG (reference sequence). This CDR3 reads CAWSVGGELLF. The CDR3 nucleotides read TGTGCCTGGAGTGTAGGCGGGGAGCTGCTTTTT.

Turning to this clone: The junction does not match germline at one end; this may be a read error. Here the CDR3 reads CVSSLTKQARDTQYF. The CDR3 nucleotides are TGTGTCAGCAGTCTGACCAAACAGGCCAGGGATACGCAGTATTTT. The V gene is TRBV27, the J gene TRBJ2-3; a weak D match, TRBD1 (5 bases). The CDR3 contains 15 residues. Germline-derived CDR1 and CDR2 are MNHEY and SMNVEV (reference sequence).

This clone was detected only a few times. The chain recombines TRBV7-8 with TRBJ2-1; 10 nucleotides align to TRBD2. The CDR3 extends over 15 amino acids. Germline V gives CDR1 SGHVS, CDR2 FQNEAQ. V was pared by 5 bases and J by 3 bases, with 4 bases of the junction left unmatched. CDR3 bases: TGTGCCAGCAGCCCCCGGACTAGCGGCTACAATGAGCAGTTCTTC. It translates to CASSPRTSGYNEQFF.